This entry lists 9 T cell receptor beta chains sequenced from one sample in a study of control samples from healthy donors and cancer patients. Repertoires were generated with immunoSEQ multiplex PCR, while TCRdb's copy carries only in-frame clones and drops some. Altogether 100,000 to 150,000 clones are present, more than 85% being singletons, with the ten largest covering 1.5% to 2%. Specimen: PBMCs. Receptors originate from a man aged 50 to 59 with head and neck cancer.

This sequence joins TRBV19 and TRBJ1-1; D uncertain. Germline V gives CDR1 LNHDA, CDR2 SQIVND (reference sequence). The CDR3 contains 15 residues. V lost 3 bases, J lost 1 base, and 12 bases lay in between. DNA of the CDR3: TGTGCCAGTAGTATCTCGATTACCGGGAACACTGAAGCTTTCTTT. Translation gives CASSISITGNTEAFF.

The rearrangement joins TRBV6-2 or TRBV6-3 to TRBJ2-7, with D unclear. The CDR3 sequence is 16 residues long. V dropped 4 bases and J dropped 4 bases, with 20 bases sitting between them. Germline V gene lookup returns CDR1 MNHEY and CDR2 SVGEGT. The CDR3 protein is CASSLQAASGKYEQYF. CDR3 sequence (DNA): TGTGCCAGCAGTTTGCAGGCGGCCTCAGGCAAGTACGAGCAGTACTTC.

V is TRBV19 and J is TRBJ1-5, with D perhaps TRBD1 (6 bases). Germline CDR1 and CDR2: LNHDA and SQIVND (reference sequence). Deletions cut 6 bases from V and 7 bases from J, with 16 bases between. This CDR3 is built from 14 residues. As DNA, the CDR3 is TGTGCCAGTAGACCCGAGGGGGTTCGGCAGCCCCAGCATTTT. It specifies CASRPEGVRQPQHF.

CDR3 coding DNA: TGTGCCAGCAGCGTAGGGGGGGAGCTGTTTTTT. Its protein product is CASSVGGELFF. The V gene is TRBV9, the J gene TRBJ2-2; D gene uncertain. This CDR3 has 11 residues. Germline V CDR1 and CDR2: SGDLS, YYNGEE. V shed 0 bases and J shed 8 bases, with 2 bases lying between them.

The chain uses TRBV7-3 and TRBJ2-5; D is ambiguous. Trimming removed 2 bases from V and 4 bases from J, with 8 bases in between. CDR3 length: 13 residues. Germline V CDR1 and CDR2: SGHTA, FQGTGA. Written as DNA, the CDR3 is TGTGCCAGCAGCTTATTAGTAACAGAGACCCAGTACTTC. This encodes CASSLLVTETQYF.

This chain links TRBV5-8 with TRBJ1-6; D call uncertain. CDR3 size: 17 residues. The germline gives CDR1 SGHTS, CDR2 YDEGEE. V lost 6 bases and J lost 5, with 21 bases in between. The CDR3 DNA follows: TGTGCCAGCACCCACGGAGGTTGGAGAGGCGATAATTCACCCCTCCACTTT. Translated, it gives CASTHGGWRGDNSPLHF.

The rearrangement joins TRBV19 to TRBJ2-7, with D possibly TRBD2 on 7 matching bases. V was trimmed by 4 bases and J by 2 bases, leaving 12 bases between them. This CDR3 is built from 14 residues. The germline gives CDR1 LNHDA, CDR2 SQIVND (reference sequence). CDR3 loop: CASSTTGGPYEQYF. CDR3 nucleotides: TGTGCCAGTAGTACGACGGGGGGCCCCTACGAGCAGTACTTC.

The chain combines TRBV7-2 with TRBJ1-6, with D perhaps TRBD1 (6 bases). The CDR3 runs 14 residues. Germline CDR1 reads SGHTA; CDR2 reads FQGNSA. V lost 4 bases, J lost 8 bases, and 12 bases lay in between. The CDR3 reads CASSSGELDSPLHF. The CDR3, as DNA: TGTGCCAGCAGCTCAGGGGAATTAGATTCACCCCTCCACTTT.

This clone is a singleton in its sample. Germline and junction disagree at one end, which may indicate a read error. Distinct nucleotide sequences in the sample also encode this CDR3. This chain links TRBV6-5 with TRBJ1-1, with D perhaps TRBD1 (5 bases). CDR3 length: 15 residues. Germline CDR1 and CDR2: MNHEY and SVGAGI. The CDR3 DNA reads as TGTGCCAGCAGTTACTTAACCCGGGGGAACACTGAAGCCTTCTTT. This codes for CASSYLTRGNTEAFF.